Below, 25 T cell receptor beta chains from the same sample are listed, as sequenced in a study of cytotoxic CD8 clonotypes in ibrutinib-treated CLL. Assay: immunoSEQ multiplex PCR; the TCRdb copy retains only in-frame clones and omits some. Of some 290,000 clones listed, about 80% are singletons. The starting material was PBMCs, obtained before ibrutinib treatment. All receptors derive from a human donor with chronic lymphocytic leukemia.

The count of this clone is one. This chain connects TRBV27 to TRBJ1-2; D is possibly TRBD1 (5 bases). V was trimmed by 1 base and J by 8 bases, leaving 17 bases between them. Germline CDR1 is MNHEY and CDR2 is SMNVEV (reference sequence). The CDR3 extends over 15 amino acids. The DNA of the CDR3 is TGTGCCAGCAGTTTATATACAGGATCTGCGGGAGGCTACACCTTC. Translation: CASSLYTGSAGGYTF.

The rearrangement joins TRBV7-9 to TRBJ2-7; D uncertain. Germline assignment: CDR1 SEHNR and CDR2 FQNEAQ (reference sequence). The CDR3 contains 11 residues. V lost 5 bases to trimming and J lost 10 bases, with 12 bases between them. The CDR3 loop is CASSPETKQYF. The CDR3 nucleotides read TGTGCCAGCAGCCCAGAGACAAAACAGTACTTC.

This clone was detected only a few times. This chain joins TRBV4-1 and TRBJ2-2; D perhaps matches TRBD2 (5 bases). This CDR3 has 15 amino acids. The V end lost 6 bases, the J end lost 1 base, and 12 bases lay between the germline ends. CDR1 MGHRA and CDR2 YSYEKL come from the germline V gene. CDR3 sequence (DNA): TGCGCCAGCAGGCATTCCGGACTGAACACCGGGGAGCTGTTTTTT. It specifies CASRHSGLNTGELFF.

This chain links TRBV27 with TRBJ1-1; 9 bases fit TRBD1. CDR3 length: 17 residues. CDR1 and CDR2 from the germline V gene are MNHEY and SMNVEV (reference sequence). Unmatched junction bases numbered 15, after V lost 6 bases and J lost 4 bases. CDR3 in amino acids: CASSFPPLPDRGTEAFF. The CDR3 DNA follows: TGTGCCAGCAGCTTTCCCCCTCTCCCGGACAGGGGCACTGAAGCTTTCTTT.

V and J are TRBV6-1 and TRBJ1-5; a weak D match, TRBD1 (6 bases). Germline assignment: CDR1 MNHNS and CDR2 SASEGT. The V end lost 3 bases, the J end lost 4 bases, and 19 bases lay between the germline ends. This CDR3 has 17 residues. The CDR3 sequence is CASSEEGGAWGNQPQHF. As DNA, the CDR3 is TGTGCCAGCAGTGAGGAAGGGGGAGCTTGGGGAAATCAGCCCCAGCATTTT.

The chain links TRBV20-1 to TRBJ2-5; D is perhaps TRBD1 or TRBD2 (6 bases each). The V gene's germline CDR1 is DFQATT and CDR2 SNEGSKA (reference sequence). V gave up 4 bases and J gave up 7 bases, with 10 bases separating them. The CDR3 covers 11 residues. As DNA, the CDR3 is TGCAGTGCTATCCCGGGGGCGACCCAGTACTTC. It specifies CSAIPGATQYF.

The V call is TRBV7-8, the J call TRBJ2-7, with TRBD1 as a possible D gene (5 bases). The CDR3 is made up of 14 amino acids. Germline loops: CDR1 SGHVS, CDR2 FQNEAQ. Trimming shortened V by 1 base and J by 5 bases, and 12 bases separated the two germline ends. CDR3 DNA: TGTGCCAGCAGCTTAGGTTCCAGGGCCCACGAGCAGTACTTC. The encoded protein is CASSLGSRAHEQYF.

The chain combines TRBV7-9 with TRBJ1-1; D possibly corresponds to TRBD1 (5 bases). Trimming removed 0 bases at V and 4 bases at J, with 12 bases between. CDR1 is SEHNR and CDR2 is FQNEAQ in the germline V gene (reference sequence). The CDR3 extends over 15 amino acids. CDR3 amino acids: CASSLASPGGTEAFF. CDR3 DNA: TGTGCCAGCAGCTTAGCGAGTCCGGGGGGCACTGAAGCTTTCTTT.

The rearrangement links TRBV28 to TRBJ2-5, with D possibly called TRBD1 or TRBD2 (5 bases each). Trimming took off 8 bases at V and 5 bases at J, with 21 bases between the two ends. The V gene's germline CDR1 is MDHEN and CDR2 SYDVKM. The CDR3 consists of 15 residues. The CDR3 nucleotides read TGTGCCAGCGGGCCAGAGGGGTTCGCCCTGGAGACCCAGTACTTC. It codes for CASGPEGFALETQYF.

A few counts support this clone. V is TRBV11-3 and J is TRBJ2-7; possibly TRBD1 for D (6 bases). Between the trimmed V and J ends, which lost 1 base and 5 bases, there was a span of 12 bases. The germline CDR1 and CDR2 sequences are SGHNT and YENEEA. The CDR3 sequence is 14 residues long. The DNA of the CDR3 is TGTGCCAGCAGCTTAGGAGGCAGGGGCCACGAGCAGTACTTC. It yields the protein CASSLGGRGHEQYF.

This chain uses TRBV5-6 with TRBJ2-7, with 10 bases matching TRBD1. The germline CDR1 and CDR2 sequences are SGHDT and YYEEEE. J lost 7 bases, V lost 4 bases, and 8 bases had no gene match. There are 14 residues in the CDR3. The CDR3 coding sequence is TGTGCCAGCAGCCCCGGGACAGGGGCGAGGGAGCAGTACTTC. Its translation: CASSPGTGAREQYF. Together with reference TRBV5-6 and TRBJ2-7, the CDR3 gives the full variable domain: DAGVTQSPTHLIKTRGQQVTLRCSPKSGHDTVSWYQQALGQGPQFIFQYYEEEERQRGNFPDRFSGHQFPNYSSELNVNALLLGDSALYLCASSPGTGAREQYFGPGTRLTVT.

The genes are TRBV28 and TRBJ1-1, with D possibly matching TRBD1 (6 bases). V was shortened by 6 bases and J by 10 bases, with 21 bases between the two germline ends. Germline lookup yields CDR1 MDHEN and CDR2 SYDVKM. CDR3 length: 14 amino acids. The CDR3 sequence: CASSPVTNRELAFF. The CDR3 DNA is TGTGCCAGCAGCCCCGTGACAAACAGGGAGTTAGCTTTCTTT.

This clone occurred a few times. V and J are TRBV2 and TRBJ2-7, with D maybe TRBD2 (6 bases). The length of the CDR3 is 15 residues. Germline V gives CDR1 SNHLY, CDR2 FYNNEI. Trimming left V 6 bases short and J 1 base short, with 16 bases between. CDR3 sequence: CASRRESSASYEQYF. The CDR3 nucleotides read TGTGCCAGCAGGAGGGAGTCTAGCGCGTCCTACGAGCAGTACTTC.

The chain has TRBV2 and TRBJ1-3, with 7 bases fitting TRBD1. This CDR3 comprises 14 residues. The junction had 6 bases not matched to a gene; V was cut back by 5 bases and J by 5 bases. The germline gives CDR1 SNHLY, CDR2 FYNNEI. The CDR3 loop is CASSPGTARNTIYF. CDR3 nucleotides: TGTGCCAGCAGTCCCGGGACAGCTAGAAACACCATATATTTT. The full variable domain, rest sourced from reference TRBV2 and TRBJ1-3, is EPEVTQTPSHQVTQMGQEVILRCVPISNHLYFYWYRQILGQKVEFLVSFYNNEISEKSEIFDDQFSVERPDGSNFTLKIRSTKLEDSAMYFCASSPGTARNTIYFGEGSWLTVV.

The V call is TRBV20-1, the J call TRBJ2-7; tentatively, D is TRBD2 (5 bases). The CDR3 is 10 residues long. The V and J ends lost 0 bases and 10 bases respectively, with 7 bases between them. Looked up from germline, CDR1 is DFQATT and CDR2 is SNEGSKA (reference sequence). CDR3 DNA: TGCAGTGCTAGAGAGGAGGTCCAGTACTTC. Translating gives CSAREEVQYF.

The V gene is TRBV4-3, the J gene TRBJ1-2, with a weak D call TRBD1 (5 bases). Germline V gene lookup returns CDR1 LGHNA and CDR2 YSLEER. The CDR3 totals 16 residues. V shed 0 bases and J shed 4 bases, with 15 bases lying between them. CDR3 nucleotide sequence: TGCGCCAGCAGCCAAGAACCGTGGCCGGACACCTATGGCTACACCTTC. This codes for CASSQEPWPDTYGYTF.

The rearrangement uses TRBV28 and TRBJ2-3; D tentatively reads TRBD1 or TRBD2 (5 bases each). V lost 6 bases to trimming and J lost 0 bases, with 10 bases between them. The CDR3 covers 14 residues. Germline loops: CDR1 MDHEN, CDR2 SYDVKM. The CDR3 protein is CASSSWGSTDTQYF. CDR3 bases: TGTGCCAGCAGCTCTTGGGGGAGCACAGATACGCAGTATTTT.

The chain has TRBV9 and TRBJ2-7; tentative D call: TRBD2 (6 bases). CDR3 size: 14 residues. The germline V gene has CDR1 SGDLS and CDR2 YYNGEE. The V end lost 3 bases, the J end lost 1 base, and 11 bases lay between the germline ends. The CDR3, as DNA: TGTGCCAGCAGCGCAGCGGGCTCTTCCTACGAGCAGTACTTC. Protein: CASSAAGSSYEQYF.

The genes are TRBV4-3 and TRBJ1-5; 7 bases map to TRBD1. V lost 4 bases, J lost 6 bases, and 9 bases stayed unmatched. Germline CDR1 LGHNA, CDR2 YSLEER. The CDR3 totals 15 residues. The CDR3: CASSPSWQGGQPQHF. CDR3 in DNA: TGCGCCAGCAGCCCTTCGTGGCAGGGGGGTCAGCCCCAGCATTTT.

The chain joins TRBV9 to TRBJ2-1, with D perhaps TRBD1 or TRBD2 (5 bases each). The CDR3 spans 15 residues. Trimming shortened V by 2 bases and J by 5 bases, and 14 bases separated the two germline ends. Germline V gives CDR1 SGDLS, CDR2 YYNGEE. The CDR3 DNA is TGTGCCAGCAGCGTCTCCGGGACGATTGACAATGAGCAGTTCTTC. Translation gives CASSVSGTIDNEQFF. Full variable domain (missing parts from reference TRBV9 and TRBJ2-1): DSGVTQTPKHLITATGQRVTLRCSPRSGDLSVYWYQQSLDQGLQFLIQYYNGEERAKGNILERFSAQQFPDLHSELNLSSLELGDSALYFCASSVSGTIDNEQFFGPGTRLTVL.

The chain uses TRBV7-2 and TRBJ2-1; D gene uncertain. Trimming took off 5 bases at V and 5 bases at J, with 10 bases between the two ends. The CDR3 is 13 residues long. CDR1 is SGHTA, CDR2 FQGNSA, per germline. Here the CDR3 DNA reads TGTGCCAGCAGCCGAATGGGGAACAATGAGCAGTTCTTC. Amino acid sequence: CASSRMGNNEQFF.

This rearrangement joins TRBV4-1 to TRBJ2-5; D not resolved. Trimming shortened V by 4 bases and J by 5 bases, and 11 bases separated the two germline ends. The CDR3 loop spans 13 amino acids. CDR1 MGHRA and CDR2 YSYEKL come from the germline V gene. The CDR3 loop is CASSLLNWETQYF. CDR3 nucleotides: TGCGCCAGCAGCCTCCTCAACTGGGAGACCCAGTACTTC.

V gene TRBV13 combines with J gene TRBJ2-7; D possibly corresponds to TRBD2 (6 bases). Germline CDR1 PRHDT, CDR2 FYEKMQ (reference sequence). The CDR3 has 15 amino acids. The V gene lost 5 bases and the J gene lost 2 bases, with 16 bases spanning the gap. The CDR3 nucleotides read TGTGCCAGCAGCGCCAACCTAGCGAACACCTACGAGCAGTACTTC. It specifies CASSANLANTYEQYF.

V is TRBV2 and J is TRBJ1-4; tentative D call: TRBD1 (6 bases). With 6 bases removed from V and 0 bases from J, the gap between germline ends came to 11 bases. There are 15 residues in the CDR3. CDR1 is SNHLY, CDR2 FYNNEI, per germline. This chain's CDR3 is CASRHNRATNEKLFF. The CDR3, as DNA: TGTGCCAGCAGACACAACAGGGCAACTAATGAAAAACTGTTTTTT.

The rearrangement uses TRBV4-1 and TRBJ2-5, with 8 bases that match TRBD1. Germline V gene sequence: CDR1 MGHRA, CDR2 YSYEKL. CDR3 length equals 16 residues. V lost 0 bases and J lost 3; bases outside the gene matches: 6. CDR3 nucleotide sequence: TGCGCCAGCAGCCAAGAGGGACAGGCGACGGAAGAGACCCAGTACTTC. Translating it yields CASSQEGQATEETQYF.